This T cell receptor beta chain came from a study of T cells in Graves' hyperthyroidism and ophthalmopathy. Trimming shortened V by 2 bases and J by 1 base, and 23 bases separated the two germline ends. The CDR3 runs to 19 residues. In germline, CDR1 is SGHNT, CDR2 YENEEA. TCR beta CDR3 region amplification was performed from RNA transcripts. Using the HTBI primer set, a first-round RT-PCR was run on the TCR CDR3. TCRdb itself ran the multiplex PCR reads through MiXCR, one entry per CDR3 protein. The data hold hundreds of thousands of distinct CDR3 sequences, with around a quarter observed a single time.

The J gene is TRBJ1-2, the V gene TRBV11-3; weak D call: TRBD1 (6 bases). Sequencing used blood. This clonotype was obtained from a woman aged 30 to 39 with Graves' ophthalmopathy. CDR3 loop: CASSLHPGGPQGDNYGYTF. DNA for the CDR3: TGTGCCAGCAGCTTACACCCCGGGGGCCCACAGGGAGATAACTATGGCTACACCTTC.